Sequencing of this T cell receptor (beta chain) was carried out in a study of blood T cell repertoires in COVID-19. Study context: From the United States, Italy and Spain came samples of acute and convalescent COVID-19. From T cells, B-cell-depleted T cells, or PBMCs came the material, which was cDNA or gDNA.

The table lists this clone with a few counts. As processed by the authors: It was from reference gene primer amplification that nucleated cell counts were estimated. Profiled with immunoSEQ multiplex PCR; TCRdb holds only in-frame clones, not every one. V and J calls and clone size are as listed in that table; D and trimming were resolved from the DNA. The sample carries 12,000 to 15,000 clones, under 85% recorded once. Sequencing was done on a sample of peripheral blood. The clonotype comes from a man in his 60s with acute or convalescent COVID-19.

The CDR3 DNA is TGTGCCAGCAGTGAGGGGCTTCTGGCGGCTTTCTTT. This codes for CASSEGLLAAFF. This rearrangement joins TRBV2 to TRBJ1-1, with D tentatively TRBD1 (5 bases). Per germline, CDR1 SNHLY and CDR2 FYNNEI. Trimming stripped 3 bases from V and 11 bases from J, with 13 bases between. This CDR3 spans 12 amino acids.